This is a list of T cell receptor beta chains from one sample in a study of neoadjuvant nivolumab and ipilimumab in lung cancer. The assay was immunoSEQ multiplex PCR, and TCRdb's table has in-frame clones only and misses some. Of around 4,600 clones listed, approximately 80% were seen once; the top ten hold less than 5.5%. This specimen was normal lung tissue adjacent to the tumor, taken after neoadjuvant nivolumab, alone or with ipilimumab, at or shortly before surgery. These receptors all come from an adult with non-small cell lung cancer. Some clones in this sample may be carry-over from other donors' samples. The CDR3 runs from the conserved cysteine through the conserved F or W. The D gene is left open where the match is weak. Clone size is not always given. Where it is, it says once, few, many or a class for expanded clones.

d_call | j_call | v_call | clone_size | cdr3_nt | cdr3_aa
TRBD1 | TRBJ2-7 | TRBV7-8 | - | TGTGCCAGCAGCGTGGACAGGGGGTTCGTGTGGGAGCAGTACTTC | CASSVDRGFVWEQYF
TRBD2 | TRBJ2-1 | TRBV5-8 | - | TGTGCCAGCAGCTTAATTTGGTGGGCGGGAGAAGTGTACAATGAGCAGTTCTTC | CASSLIWWAGEVYNEQFF
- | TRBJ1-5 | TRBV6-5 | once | TGTGCCAGCAGTTACCCGGAGAGCAATCAGCCCCAGCATTTT | CASSYPESNQPQHF
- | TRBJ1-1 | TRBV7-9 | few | TGTGCCAGCAGCTTAGCGGGGCAGAACACTGAAGCTTTCTTT | CASSLAGQNTEAFF
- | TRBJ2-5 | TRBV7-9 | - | TGTGCCAGCAGCTTACTGGAGCAGGGGAGGTCAGAGACCCAGTACTTC | CASSLLEQGRSETQYF
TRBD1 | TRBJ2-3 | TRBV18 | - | TGTGCCACCCAAGGGGGCAGGAGCACAGATACGCAGTATTTT | CATQGGRSTDTQYF
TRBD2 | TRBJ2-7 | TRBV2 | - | TGTGCCAGCAGTTTGGGGGGAGGGGCCGCCTACGAGCAGTACTTC | CASSLGGGAAYEQYF
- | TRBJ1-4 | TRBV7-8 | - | TGTGCCAGCAGCTTGGAGGGGCCAGCAACTAATGAAAAACTGTTTTTT | CASSLEGPATNEKLFF
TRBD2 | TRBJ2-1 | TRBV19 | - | TGTGCCAGTAGTATAAGCGGGGGGAATAATGAGCAGTTCTTC | CASSISGGNNEQFF
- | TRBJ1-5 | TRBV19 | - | TGTGCCAGTAGCGCCACCCGGGACAGCAATCAGCCCCAGCATTTT | CASSATRDSNQPQHF
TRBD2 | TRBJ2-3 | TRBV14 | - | TGTGCCAGCAGCCAAGATAGACTAGCGGGGGCCACAGATACGCAGTATTTT | CASSQDRLAGATDTQYF
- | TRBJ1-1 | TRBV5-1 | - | TGCGCCAGCAGCCCGTCCCGGGACACTATTGGGGGGACTGAAGCTTTCTTT | CASSPSRDTIGGTEAFF